A selection of T cell receptor beta chains follows, all from one sample in a study of T cells after yellow fever vaccination. A single record per CDR3 protein comes from TCRdb applying MiXCR to the 5' RACE reads. The sample gives about 240,000 distinct CDR3 sequences, less than 9% of which show up once; about 0.9% is in the top ten. Sequencing was performed on CD4+ T cells sorted from PBMCs, taken 15 days after the yellow fever booster vaccination. These receptors were obtained from a young man who received the YFV17D yellow fever vaccine. CDR3s include the opening cysteine and the closing phenylalanine or tryptophan. A D gene is named only where the DNA matches it firmly. For some rows the clone size is stated as once, few or many, or as a class when expanded; others skip it.

j_call v_call d_call clone_size cdr3_nt cdr3_aa
TRBJ2-6 TRBV29-1 NA many TGCAGCGTCCCAACACACTCTGGGGCCAACGTCCTGACTTTC CSVPTHSGANVLTF
TRBJ2-1 TRBV20-1 NA NA TGCAGTGCAGGAACGACATGGGGCTACAATGAGCAGTTCTTC CSAGTTWGYNEQFF
TRBJ2-7 TRBV7-2 NA many TGTGCCAGCAGCTTAAACTCCCTAAGCTCCTACGAGCAGTACTTC CASSLNSLSSYEQYF
TRBJ2-5 TRBV29-1 TRBD2 many TGCAGCGGCCGAGGACTAGCGGGGCCCCAAGAGACCCAGTACTTC CSGRGLAGPQETQYF
TRBJ1-1 TRBV29-1 TRBD1 NA TGCAGCGCACAAAGAGGACAGGGGGAAGCTTTCTTT CSAQRGQGEAFF
TRBJ2-1 TRBV20-1 NA NA TGCTGTGCTAGGGGGTCGGGGCGACCTAGCTCCTACAATGAGCAGTTCTTC CCARGSGRPSSYNEQFF
TRBJ2-3 TRBV20-1 NA many TGCAGTGCTACAAAGTGGGATGATCCCACAGATACGCAGTATTTT CSATKWDDPTDTQYF
TRBJ2-5 TRBV29-1 NA few TGCAGCGTCAAAACTGAGAGGTCGCAAGAGACCCAGTACTTC CSVKTERSQETQYF
TRBJ1-2 TRBV27 TRBD1 many TGTGCCAGCAGTCGTCGGGACAGAAACTATGGCTACACCTTC CASSRRDRNYGYTF
TRBJ2-7 TRBV6-5 TRBD2 few TGTGCCAGCAGTTACTTGGCGGGAGCCAACTACGAGCAGTACTTC CASSYLAGANYEQYF